This TCR beta chain was captured by sequencing in a study of beta chain features in type 1 diabetes. Every bit of the isolated RNA underwent reverse transcription, so sequencing read expressed TCRB transcripts. This table comes from immunoSEQ multiplex PCR, and its TCRdb copy is limited to in-frame clones, with some not included. This table holds hundreds of thousands of clones, 15% to 17% found once. Sequenced: naive CD4+ T cells from blood. The origin of this receptor is a man between 18 and 35 years old in good health.

CDR3 protein: CASMKIQGARTEAFF. The CDR3, as DNA: TGTGCCAGTATGAAGATTCAGGGGGCGCGCACTGAAGCTTTCTTT. V is TRBV19 and J is TRBJ1-1; 8 bases agree with TRBD1. CDR1 and CDR2 (germline): LNHDA, SQIVND (reference sequence). The CDR3 totals 15 residues. V trimming: 7 bases; J trimming: 4 bases; junction bases outside the gene matches: 11.